The 30 T cell receptor beta chains in this list originate from one sample, sequenced in a study of vaccination and CD4 T cells after COVID-19. Sequenced with the Oncomine TCR Beta short-read assay was DNA taken from cultured CD4+ T cells. TCRdb reprocessed the PCR reads via MiXCR and lists one record per CDR3 protein. The top ten clones hold approximately 48% of a sample with several thousand distinct CDR3 sequences, around 50% of them seen once. The treatment was: approximately 9-day PBMC culture with coronavirus spike peptide pools or control peptides (ViraFEST assay). An unexposed donor provided the CD4+ T cells, which were collected before the COVID-19 pandemic (2011-2018). Their target antigens are unknown. The sequencing sample was made of CD4+ T cells from blood, cultured in vitro. The origin of the receptors is a human donor in good health.

This chain links TRBV28 with TRBJ1-5, with no clear D. Trimming stripped 2 bases from V and 2 bases from J, with 10 bases between. The CDR3 loop spans 15 amino acids. CDR1 and CDR2 (germline): MDHEN, SYDVKM. CDR3 DNA: TGTGCCAGCAGTTTAAGTTTGGCCGGCAATCAGCCCCAGCATTTT. Translation gives CASSLSLAGNQPQHF.

This clonotype occurred a few times. The CDR3, as DNA: TGTGCCAGCAGTGATCCCGGGACAGTATTTGGCTACACCTTC. The encoded protein is CASSDPGTVFGYTF. This sequence joins TRBV25-1 and TRBJ1-2, with 7 bases matching TRBD1. This CDR3 has 14 residues. V lost 3 bases and J lost 7; bases outside the gene matches: 8. CDR1 is MGHDK and CDR2 is SYGVNS in the germline V gene.

CDR3 DNA: TGTGCCAGTAGTGAGGGTATCTATGGCTACACCTTC. Translated, it gives CASSEGIYGYTF. V gene TRBV19 combines with J gene TRBJ1-2, with no clear D. The CDR3 covers 12 residues. V gave up 5 bases and J gave up 4 bases, with 8 bases separating them. Germline V lookup: CDR1 LNHDA, CDR2 SQIVND (reference sequence).

The CDR3 spells CAITSGRGHYNEQFF. As DNA, the CDR3 is TGTGCCATCACTTCCGGGAGGGGGCACTACAATGAGCAGTTCTTC. The genes are TRBV10-3 and TRBJ2-1, with D tentatively TRBD2 (8 bases). Trimming shortened V by 7 bases and J by 3 bases, and 16 bases separated the two germline ends. CDR1 ENHRY and CDR2 SYGVKD come from the germline V gene. This CDR3 spans 15 amino acids.

The chain couples TRBV5-4 to TRBJ2-7, with TRBD1 matching 10 bases. The CDR3 covers 15 residues. With V trimmed by 4 bases and J by 2 bases, 6 bases remained unmatched. Germline V lookup: CDR1 SGHNT, CDR2 YYREEE (reference sequence). The CDR3 reads CASSQGQGGPYEQYF. The CDR3 nucleotides read TGTGCCAGCAGCCAAGGACAGGGGGGCCCCTACGAGCAGTACTTC.

The J gene is TRBJ1-5, the V gene TRBV27, with 7 bases lining up with TRBD1. Germline loops: CDR1 MNHEY, CDR2 SMNVEV (reference sequence). The trim removed 8 bases at V and 3 bases at J, leaving 7 bases unmatched. The CDR3 spans 14 residues. CDR3 in amino acids: CASGTVKLNQPQHF. CDR3 sequence (DNA): TGTGCCAGCGGGACAGTTAAACTCAATCAGCCCCAGCATTTT.

The genes are TRBV28 and TRBJ2-7; D may be TRBD2 (7 bases). Germline V CDR1 and CDR2: MDHEN, SYDVKM. The CDR3 runs to 19 residues. V was pared by 5 bases and J by 4 bases, with 30 bases between. The CDR3 DNA is TGTGCCAGCAGTCCCCTCGCCTGGGGGGGGGGCGTAAGGGTGTACGAGCAGTACTTC. This codes for CASSPLAWGGGVRVYEQYF.

This clonotype was recorded a few times. The chain recombines TRBV6-5 with TRBJ2-5; 7 bases are shared with TRBD2. The V segment lost 2 bases and the J segment 5 bases; nucleotides outside the gene matches: 8. Germline loops: CDR1 MNHEY, CDR2 SVGAGI. The CDR3 spans 15 residues. DNA of the CDR3: TGTGCCAGCAGTTACCGGGTCTTGGGGGGGGAGACCCAGTACTTC. It encodes CASSYRVLGGETQYF.

This clonotype has a single count. The chain is built from TRBV12-3 or TRBV12-4 and TRBJ1-2; D is undetermined. The CDR3 is made up of 11 amino acids. The V gene lost 3 bases and the J gene lost 7 bases, with 6 bases spanning the gap. The CDR3 sequence is CASSFGFGYTF. DNA for the CDR3: TGTGCCAGCAGTTTTGGGTTTGGCTACACCTTC.

This chain connects TRBV6-2 or TRBV6-3 to TRBJ2-7; 8 positions match TRBD2. The CDR3 consists of 17 residues. Germline assignment: CDR1 MNHEY and CDR2 SVGEGT. Trimming cost V 2 bases and J 4 bases; bases outside gene matches: 13. CDR3 amino acids: CASSYQAGDSSKYEQYF. As DNA, the CDR3 is TGTGCCAGCAGTTACCAAGCGGGAGACAGTTCCAAATACGAGCAGTACTTC.

This clonotype was detected only a few times. The CDR3 nucleotides read TGTGCCAGCAGTCTGACAGGACCCACCTACGAGCAGTACTTC. Translated, it gives CASSLTGPTYEQYF. The chain couples TRBV28 to TRBJ2-1; tentatively, D is TRBD1 (6 bases). Judging by the DNA end, TRBJ2-7 fits better; the J call may be wrong. The length of the CDR3 is 14 residues. Germline values: CDR1 MDHEN, CDR2 SYDVKM.

The sample holds one count of this clonotype. V is TRBV5-6 and J is TRBJ1-6, with 8 bases that match TRBD1. This CDR3 contains 14 residues. Germline V gives CDR1 SGHDT, CDR2 YYEEEE. The junction had 4 bases not matched to a gene; V was cut back by 3 bases and J by 8 bases. The CDR3 bases are TGTGCCAGCAGCTCAACAGGGGGGTATTCACCCCTCCACTTT. Translation gives CASSSTGGYSPLHF.

This chain uses TRBV7-6 with TRBJ2-5; 16 nucleotides match TRBD2. The V segment lost 5 bases and the J segment 5 bases; nucleotides outside the gene matches: 14. This CDR3 has 19 amino acids. CDR1 SGHVS and CDR2 FNYEAQ come from the germline V gene. The chain's CDR3 is CASSPPPGTSGRAYETQYF. The CDR3 nucleotides read TGTGCCAGCAGCCCACCACCCGGGACTAGCGGGAGGGCCTACGAGACCCAGTACTTC.

This rearrangement joins TRBV10-3 to TRBJ2-7; unclear D gene. There are 11 residues in the CDR3. Germline assignment: CDR1 ENHRY and CDR2 SYGVKD. The V end lost 8 bases, the J end lost 4 bases, and 9 bases lay between the germline ends. The CDR3 DNA follows: TGTGCCATCTCTCAGGAATACGAGCAGTACTTC. Translation: CAISQEYEQYF.

Relative to its sample, this clonotype is medium-sized. The rearrangement uses TRBV3-1 and TRBJ1-6, with a tentative D call TRBD1 (5 bases). With 2 bases removed from V and 9 bases from J, the gap between germline ends came to 17 bases. This CDR3 is built from 16 residues. The V gene's germline CDR1 is LGHDT and CDR2 YNNKEL (reference sequence). The CDR3 DNA follows: TGTGCCAGCAGCCAACTCCCGACAGCTGGGGTTTCACCCCTCCACTTT. It codes for CASSQLPTAGVSPLHF.

This clonotype was seen a handful of times. The V gene is TRBV19, the J gene TRBJ2-7, with D possibly being TRBD1 (5 bases). The V end was cut by 7 bases, the J end by 0 bases, with 16 bases between. Germline V CDR1 and CDR2: LNHDA, SQIVND (reference sequence). This CDR3 is built from 15 residues. The CDR3 is CASTPSARASYEQYF. For the CDR3, the DNA is TGTGCCAGTACCCCCTCGGCCAGGGCCTCCTACGAGCAGTACTTC.

V usage is TRBV4-1 and J usage is TRBJ1-5, with 11 positions matching TRBD1. The CDR3 length is 20 residues. V shed 3 bases and J 5 bases; nucleotides not matched to a gene: 18. CDR1 and CDR2 (germline): MGHRA, YSYEKL. DNA of the CDR3: TGCGCCAGCAGCCATGGTGCCCCCGGGACAGGGGGAGGATGGGATCAGCCCCAGCATTTT. Translation gives CASSHGAPGTGGGWDQPQHF.

The rearrangement uses TRBV29-1 and TRBJ2-1, with D maybe TRBD2 (6 bases). Germline-derived CDR1 and CDR2 are SQVTM and ANQGSEA. Between the trimmed V and J ends, which lost 8 bases and 8 bases, there was a span of 16 bases. The CDR3 totals 12 residues. CDR3: CSSDGGGYEQFF. Here the CDR3 DNA reads TGCAGCTCGGACGGGGGAGGCTATGAGCAGTTCTTC.

V gene TRBV30 combines with J gene TRBJ1-1; TRBD1 is a possible D gene (6 bases). Looked up from germline, CDR1 is GTSNPN and CDR2 is SVGIG (reference sequence). Trimming removed 0 bases from V and 0 bases from J, with 8 bases in between. CDR3 length: 14 amino acids. CDR3 sequence (DNA): TGTGCCTGGAGTGTTTGGGGGCTGAACACTGAAGCTTTCTTT. It translates to CAWSVWGLNTEAFF.

The chain is built from TRBV7-2 and TRBJ1-2; 7 nucleotides match TRBD1. This CDR3 comprises 11 residues. Germline values: CDR1 SGHTA, CDR2 FQGNSA. V was clipped by 6 bases and J by 10 bases; unmatched bases: 5. As DNA, the CDR3 is TGTGCCAGCAGTCGGGACAGAACCTACACCTTC. As protein: CASSRDRTYTF.

The chain uses TRBV5-1 and TRBJ1-5; possible D gene TRBD1, 6 bases. Looked up from germline, CDR1 is SGHRS and CDR2 is YFSETQ. Between the trimmed V and J ends, which lost 0 bases and 6 bases, there was a span of 13 bases. CDR3 length equals 15 residues. CDR3 DNA: TGCGCCAGCAGCTTGGACGGGGGCGCGTTTCAGCCCCAGCATTTT. Residues: CASSLDGGAFQPQHF.

The chain links TRBV10-3 to TRBJ1-1; D call uncertain. Germline V lookup: CDR1 ENHRY, CDR2 SYGVKD. The CDR3 has 13 amino acids. V gave up 4 bases and J gave up 2 bases, with 8 bases separating them. CDR3 DNA: TGTGCCATCAGTGCCGTCCAAAACACTGAAGCTTTCTTT. Protein product: CAISAVQNTEAFF.

The rearrangement links TRBV20-1 to TRBJ1-2; TRBD1 aligns across 8 bases. The CDR3 spans 12 residues. Losses at the gene ends were 6 bases for V and 8 bases for J; bases not matched to a gene: 8. Germline CDR1 and CDR2: DFQATT and SNEGSKA (reference sequence). The CDR3 nucleotides read TGCAGTGCGAGCATGACAGGGGTCGGCTACACCTTC. Encoded protein: CSASMTGVGYTF.

J is TRBJ2-4 and V is TRBV5-1, with 11 positions matching TRBD1. The germline V gene has CDR1 SGHRS and CDR2 YFSETQ. The V and J ends lost 4 bases and 8 bases, in that order; junction bases with no gene match: 2. CDR3 length: 13 residues. CDR3 loop: CASSPGQGDIQYF. Here the CDR3 DNA reads TGCGCCAGCAGCCCGGGACAGGGGGACATTCAGTACTTC.

The sample holds a few counts of this clonotype. The V call is TRBV24-1, the J call TRBJ2-3; the D is unclear. The CDR3 has 15 residues. With 2 bases removed from V and 0 bases from J, the gap between germline ends came to 8 bases. Germline-derived CDR1 and CDR2 are KGHDR and SFDVKD. DNA for the CDR3: TGTGCCACCAGTGATTGGGCAGAGAGCACAGATACGCAGTATTTT. Translation gives CATSDWAESTDTQYF.

This clonotype appeared a single time. The chain has TRBV21-1 and TRBJ1-6; whether TRBD1, the table's D call, matches the DNA was not checked. TRBV21-1 is termed a pseudogene. The CDR3 is 19 amino acids. DNA for the CDR3: TGTGCCAGCAGCAAAGCAGACAGGGGCCGTAAGTCCTATAATTCACCCCTCCACTTT. Amino acids: CASSKADRGRKSYNSPLHF.

V and J are TRBV7-8 and TRBJ2-2, with D perhaps being TRBD1 or TRBD2 (5 bases each). The germline CDR1 and CDR2 sequences are SGHVS and FQNEAQ. The CDR3 loop spans 16 amino acids. Trimming cost V 2 bases and J 0 bases, with 10 bases left between them. The CDR3 DNA is TGTGCCAGCAGCTTAAACCCGGGGCCGAACACCGGGGAGCTGTTTTTT. This sequence encodes CASSLNPGPNTGELFF.

The chain uses TRBV4-1 and TRBJ2-3; 11 bases align to TRBD2. The CDR3 spans 17 residues. After removal of 0 bases from V and 5 bases from J, the junction contained 7 bases not matched to a gene. Germline CDR1 reads MGHRA; CDR2 reads YSYEKL. CDR3 nucleotides: TGCGCCAGCAGCCAAGATTATAGCGGGGGGGAAATAGATACGCAGTATTTT. This sequence encodes CASSQDYSGGEIDTQYF.

This clonotype has a single count. The CDR3 DNA follows: TGTGCCATCAGTGACAGGCCGAAGGTGGAGGGCTACACCTTC. Protein sequence: CAISDRPKVEGYTF. This sequence joins TRBV10-3 and TRBJ1-2; D uncertain. CDR1 is ENHRY, CDR2 SYGVKD, per germline. Trimming removed 3 bases at V and 8 bases at J, with 16 bases between. This CDR3 region has 14 residues.

This clonotype showed up just once. This chain links TRBV20-1 with TRBJ1-1; D gene unclear. The CDR3 spans 18 residues. Germline V gene sequence: CDR1 DFQATT, CDR2 SNEGSKA (reference sequence). Trimming stripped 6 bases from V and 0 bases from J, with 26 bases between. CDR3 sequence reads: CSAVIPVRLTDMNTEAFF. CDR3 DNA: TGCAGTGCCGTCATCCCCGTCAGGCTTACAGACATGAACACTGAAGCTTTCTTT.